This passage covers 20 T cell receptor beta chains from one sample sequenced in a study of HIV-infected patients and healthy controls. TCRdb itself ran the 5' RACE reads through MiXCR, one entry per CDR3 protein. Of 55,000 to 70,000 distinct CDR3 sequences detected, 19% appear once; the ten largest clones hold under 1.5%. Sequenced input: CD4+ T cells from blood. These receptor sequences come from a human donor in good health.

In its sample, this clonotype was seen many times. The rearrangement links TRBV7-9 to TRBJ2-7, with TRBD2 matching 12 bases. The length of the CDR3 is 15 residues. The germline V gene has CDR1 SEHNR and CDR2 FQNEAQ (reference sequence). V shed 5 bases, J shed 2 bases, and the junction held 4 bases outside the gene matches. For the CDR3, the DNA is TGTGCCAGCAGCCGCGGACTAGCGGGAACCTACGAGCAGTACTTC. Translation gives CASSRGLAGTYEQYF. Supplemented by reference TRBV7-9 and TRBJ2-7, the full variable domain reads DTGVSQNPRHKITKRGQNVTFRCDPISEHNRLYWYRQTLGQGPEFLTYFQNEAQLEKSRLLSDRFSAERPKGSFSTLEIQRTEQGDSAMYLCASSRGLAGTYEQYFGPGTRLTVT.

This clonotype was counted only a few times. V usage is TRBV3-2 and J usage is TRBJ2-3; the table assigns TRBD2, which was not confirmed against the DNA. TRBV3-2 corresponds to a pseudogene. There are 23 residues in the CDR3. The chain's CDR3 is CASSQDWGSGGAFPFIKTDTQYF. The CDR3 nucleotides read TGTGCCAGCAGCCAAGATTGGGGGAGCGGGGGGGCTTTCCCTTTCATTAAGACAGATACGCAGTATTTT.

This chain joins TRBV12-3 or TRBV12-4 and TRBJ1-5, with D possibly matching TRBD1 (5 bases). This CDR3 is built from 13 residues. The germline V and J ends were trimmed by 5 bases and 3 bases, with 8 bases remaining between them. This chain's CDR3 is CASSQGLNQPQHF. The CDR3 bases are TGTGCCAGCAGTCAGGGTCTCAATCAGCCCCAGCATTTT.

This clonotype has ten or more counts. The rearrangement joins TRBV12-3 or TRBV12-4 to TRBJ2-3, with 11 bases aligning to TRBD2. Unmatched junction bases numbered 0, after V lost 3 bases and J lost 4 bases. This CDR3 has 14 amino acids. CDR3 in DNA: TGTGCCAGCAGTTTTAGCGGGGGGGCAGATACGCAGTATTTT. Protein sequence: CASSFSGGADTQYF.

This rearrangement joins TRBV20-1 to TRBJ2-5; 15 bases fit TRBD2. There are 15 residues in the CDR3. J lost 5 bases, V lost 8 bases, and 9 bases had no gene match. CDR1 is DFQATT and CDR2 is SNEGSKA in the germline V gene (reference sequence). CDR3 DNA: TGCAGTTTGGGACTAGCGGGGGGCCGGGATGAGACCCAGTACTTC. It codes for CSLGLAGGRDETQYF.

CDR3 nucleotides: TGTGCCAGCAGTTATCCCATCGGCAGCACTAACTATGGCTACACCTTC. It is translated as CASSYPIGSTNYGYTF. The chain has TRBV6-6 and TRBJ1-2; no firm D call. Germline lookup yields CDR1 MNHNY and CDR2 SVGAGI (reference sequence). V lost 3 bases, J lost 0 bases, and 14 bases lay in between. CDR3 length equals 16 residues.

Only a few counts were recorded for this clonotype. This rearrangement joins TRBV19 to TRBJ1-1; D call uncertain. Germline V gives CDR1 LNHDA, CDR2 SQIVND (reference sequence). This CDR3 is 14 amino acids long. Trimming left V 4 bases short and J 3 bases short, with 12 bases between. The CDR3 reads CASSRPGEDTEAFF. CDR3 DNA sequence: TGTGCCAGTAGTAGACCCGGGGAGGACACTGAAGCTTTCTTT.

This clonotype was detected many times. The chain combines TRBV6-2 or TRBV6-3 with TRBJ2-1; 13 nucleotides line up with TRBD2. J lost 2 bases, V lost 6 bases, and 10 bases had no gene match. The germline V gene has CDR1 MNHEY and CDR2 SVGEGT. CDR3 size: 18 residues. The CDR3 nucleotides are TGTGCCAGCAGCCGGACTAGCGGGAGCTGGGTCGCCTACAATGAGCAGTTCTTC. Protein: CASSRTSGSWVAYNEQFF.

This clonotype has ten or more counts. This rearrangement joins TRBV21-1 to TRBJ1-5; the DNA was not used to check the table's D call, TRBD1. TRBV21-1 is a recognized pseudogene. CDR3 length: 20 residues. The CDR3 protein is CASNQSVQGVCFLGGQPQHF. CDR3 DNA: TGTGCCAGCAACCAATCGGTGCAGGGTGTTTGTTTTTTAGGCGGTCAGCCCCAGCATTTT.

In its sample, this clonotype was seen many times. The chain has TRBV27 and TRBJ2-2, with D hard to call. The length of the CDR3 is 14 residues. Germline V gene data show CDR1 as MNHEY and CDR2 as SMNVEV (reference sequence). V shed 1 base and J shed 2 bases, with 5 bases lying between them. The CDR3 region is CASSLLGNTGELFF. The CDR3 nucleotides read TGTGCCAGCAGTTTATTAGGAAACACCGGGGAGCTGTTTTTT.

This CDR3 reads CASSARDRGNEQFF. DNA for the CDR3: TGTGCCAGCAGCGCCCGAGACAGGGGCAATGAGCAGTTCTTC. The genes are TRBV3-1 and TRBJ2-1, with 8 bases aligning to TRBD1. Germline CDR1 reads LGHDT; CDR2 reads YNNKEL (reference sequence). Losses at the gene ends were 5 bases for V and 6 bases for J; bases not matched to a gene: 6. The CDR3 covers 14 residues.

This CDR3 reads CASSLVGSRNSPLHF. In DNA, the CDR3 is TGCGCCAGCAGCTTGGTGGGCTCTCGCAATTCACCCCTCCACTTT. The chain couples TRBV5-1 to TRBJ1-6; D is unresolved. The germline CDR1 and CDR2 sequences are SGHRS and YFSETQ. Trimming left V 0 bases short and J 7 bases short, with 11 bases between. The CDR3 has 15 residues.

The J gene is TRBJ1-2, the V gene TRBV27; D gene ambiguous. CDR3 length: 16 amino acids. With 0 bases removed from V and 4 bases from J, the gap between germline ends came to 15 bases. In germline, CDR1 is MNHEY, CDR2 SMNVEV (reference sequence). CDR3 sequence (DNA): TGTGCCAGCAGTTTATCGAAGTGGGTTGACGGCTATGGCTACACCTTC. Translation gives CASSLSKWVDGYGYTF.

This chain connects TRBV3-1 to TRBJ2-5; 8 bases agree with TRBD2. The CDR3 has 13 residues. V dropped 4 bases and J dropped 4; count of bases not matched to a gene: 2. Germline V gene lookup returns CDR1 LGHDT and CDR2 YNNKEL (reference sequence). The CDR3 DNA reads TGTGCCAGCAGCCCTAGCGGGCTAGAGACCCAGTACTTC. This encodes CASSPSGLETQYF.

The rearrangement uses TRBV11-2 and TRBJ1-1; D is unclear. V lost 2 bases to trimming and J lost 0 bases, with 7 bases between them. Germline assignment: CDR1 SGHAT and CDR2 FQNNGV. This CDR3 comprises 14 residues. In DNA form, the CDR3 reads TGTGCCAGCAGCTTACCAGAGCTGAACACTGAAGCTTTCTTT. Translation: CASSLPELNTEAFF.

The chain is built from TRBV4-2 and TRBJ1-2, with D maybe TRBD1 (5 bases). CDR1 and CDR2 (germline): LGHNA, YNFKEQ. This CDR3 spans 15 amino acids. V was clipped by 4 bases and J by 4 bases, with 16 bases between them. This chain's CDR3 is CASSPEGLGRYGYTF. The CDR3, as DNA: TGTGCCAGCAGCCCCGAGGGGTTGGGGCGCTATGGCTACACCTTC.

This clonotype has only a few counts. The rearrangement uses TRBV6-2 or TRBV6-3 and TRBJ1-2; D is unclear. Trimming shortened V by 7 bases and J by 0 bases, and 12 bases separated the two germline ends. Germline assignment: CDR1 MNHEY and CDR2 SVGEGT. The CDR3 is 14 amino acids. The CDR3 DNA is TGTGCCAGCACCTACCGAGCACCTAACTATGGCTACACCTTC. Translation gives CASTYRAPNYGYTF.

This clonotype has a single count. The genes are TRBV12-3 or TRBV12-4 and TRBJ1-6; 9 bases map to TRBD1. V lost 3 bases to trimming and J lost 8 bases; unmatched junction nucleotides: 5. The CDR3 contains 15 residues. The CDR3 region is CASSFGTGIDSPLHF. For the CDR3, the DNA is TGTGCCAGCAGTTTCGGGACAGGGATCGATTCACCCCTCCACTTT.

The chain uses TRBV18 and TRBJ1-1; D not resolved. Germline-derived CDR1 and CDR2 are KGHSH and LQKENI. V was shortened by 2 bases and J by 4 bases, with 17 bases between the two germline ends. The CDR3 is 16 amino acids. CDR3 sequence (DNA): TGTGCCAGCTCACCAGGAACTTATGGGCTGCGCACTGAAGCTTTCTTT. It yields the protein CASSPGTYGLRTEAFF.

This clonotype has only one observation. A read error may be the cause here, since a much bigger clone is one base away. This sequence joins TRBV6-2 or TRBV6-3 and TRBJ1-1, with a possible D match to TRBD1 (5 bases). CDR3 length: 15 residues. The germline CDR1 and CDR2 sequences are MNHEY and SVGEGT. Here the CDR3 DNA reads TGTGCCAGCGGTTACGGTGGGGCTGGGAACACTGAAGCTTTCTTT. Translation gives CASGYGGAGNTEAFF.